Below are 32 T cell receptor beta chains sequenced from a single sample in a study of cytomegalovirus exposure and HLA in healthy donors (dated by TCRdb to the late 2010s). Libraries came from the immunoSEQ multiplex PCR assay. For the multiplex PCR, a mixture combining 60 forward primers for TCR Vbeta segments and 13 reverse primers for TCR Jbeta segments was used. The clones in this table, taken by TCRdb from immuneACCESS, are in-frame only. Not every clone is retained; where verified, under half of the shortfall comes from an unresolved V gene, and the cause of the rest is unknown. The sample includes some 120,000 clones, with less than 80% observed a single time. The top ten constitute 2.2% of the sample. What was sequenced was PBMCs. The receptors were gathered from a woman in her 30s in good health and CMV-seronegative.

The rearrangement uses TRBV23-1 and TRBJ2-6, with TRBD1 as a possible D gene (6 bases). TRBV23-1 is designated an ORF whose function remains uncertain. The germline V and J ends were trimmed by 2 bases and 0 bases, with 11 bases remaining between them. The CDR3 is made up of 17 amino acids. The CDR3 bases are TGCGCCAGCAGTCAAGGGGACACGAGCTCTGGGGCCAACGTCCTGACTTTC. The encoded protein is CASSQGDTSSGANVLTF.

V usage is TRBV28 and J usage is TRBJ2-7; a possible D gene is TRBD2 (5 bases). Trimming took off 5 bases at V and 5 bases at J, with 16 bases between the two ends. Germline values: CDR1 MDHEN, CDR2 SYDVKM. This CDR3 is 14 amino acids long. The CDR3 bases are TGTGCCAGCAGTCATACTAGAGTCTTCGACGAGCAGTACTTC. Protein sequence: CASSHTRVFDEQYF.

CDR3 nucleotide sequence: TGCGCCAGCAGCTTAGCGGGAGTGTCCGGGGGGGAGCTGTTTTTT. Translated, it gives CASSLAGVSGGELFF. The genes are TRBV5-1 and TRBJ2-2; 8 bases are shared with TRBD2. Germline trimming cut 2 bases from V and 8 bases from J; bases unmatched to any gene: 8. The CDR3 sequence is 15 residues long. Germline CDR1 reads SGHRS; CDR2 reads YFSETQ. The entire variable domain, with the rest obtained from reference TRBV5-1 and TRBJ2-2, is as follows: KAGVTQTPRYLIKTRGQQVTLSCSPISGHRSVSWYQQTPGQGLQFLFEYFSETQRNKGNFPGRFSGRQFSNSRSEMNVSTLELGDSALYLCASSLAGVSGGELFFGEGSRLTVL.

The chain is built from TRBV19 and TRBJ1-5, with TRBD1 matching 7 bases. The CDR3 extends over 17 amino acids. V gave up 3 bases and J gave up 2 bases; unmatched junction bases: 10. Germline V lookup: CDR1 LNHDA, CDR2 SQIVND (reference sequence). The CDR3, as DNA: TGTGCCAGTAGTATTTTGGGACCCGACAGGGGCAATCAGCCCCAGCATTTT. It translates to CASSILGPDRGNQPQHF.

This chain joins TRBV28 and TRBJ2-1, with TRBD1 as a possible D gene (5 bases). From germline, CDR1 is MDHEN and CDR2 SYDVKM. Trimming removed 2 bases at V and 8 bases at J, with 10 bases between. The CDR3 sequence is 13 residues long. The CDR3 loop is CASSLGQGYEQFF. The DNA for the CDR3 is TGTGCCAGCAGTTTAGGGCAGGGCTATGAGCAGTTCTTC.

The chain recombines TRBV6-6 with TRBJ1-2, with D tentatively TRBD1 (6 bases). Germline-derived CDR1 and CDR2 are MNHNY and SVGAGI (reference sequence). V lost 7 bases and J lost 5, with 23 bases in between. The CDR3 sequence is 16 residues long. The CDR3 region is CASTSPWGGHPYGYTF. Here the CDR3 DNA reads TGTGCCAGCACCTCCCCATGGGGGGGGCATCCTTATGGCTACACCTTC.

This chain joins TRBV4-3 and TRBJ2-1; 13 positions agree with TRBD2. V trimming: 1 base; J trimming: 10 bases; junction bases outside the gene matches: 4. Per germline, CDR1 LGHNA and CDR2 YSLEER. CDR3 length equals 15 residues. The CDR3 sequence is CASSQGGLAGVEQFF. In nucleotides, the CDR3 is TGCGCCAGCAGCCAAGGTGGACTAGCGGGAGTAGAGCAGTTCTTC.

The chain employs TRBV27 and TRBJ1-2, with a tentative D call TRBD1 (5 bases). CDR3 size: 13 residues. V lost 5 bases to trimming and J lost 2 bases, with 9 bases between them. Germline CDR1 is MNHEY and CDR2 is SMNVEV (reference sequence). CDR3 sequence: CASSLQENYGYTF. In DNA form, the CDR3 reads TGTGCCAGCAGTCTACAGGAAAACTATGGCTACACCTTC.

This chain links TRBV5-1 with TRBJ1-4, with TRBD1 identical over 7 bases. Per the germline V gene, CDR1 is SGHRS and CDR2 is YFSETQ. The CDR3 runs to 14 residues. V was clipped by 1 base and J by 7 bases; unmatched bases: 4. DNA of the CDR3: TGCGCCAGCAGCTTGTGGGACAGTGGTGAAAAACTGTTTTTT. This encodes CASSLWDSGEKLFF.

This chain links TRBV5-1 with TRBJ2-5; the match to TRBD1 covers 10 bases. Trimming took 3 bases from V and 1 from J; bases not matched to a gene: 0. The CDR3 sequence is 14 residues long. Germline V CDR1 and CDR2: SGHRS, YFSETQ. The CDR3 reads CASSWDRGQETQYF. CDR3 sequence (DNA): TGCGCCAGCAGCTGGGACAGGGGCCAAGAGACCCAGTACTTC.

This rearrangement joins TRBV19 to TRBJ2-7, with 8 bases aligning to TRBD2. Looked up from germline, CDR1 is LNHDA and CDR2 is SQIVND (reference sequence). V lost 4 bases and J lost 6; bases outside the gene matches: 17. CDR3 size: 17 residues. The CDR3 sequence is CASSSGRAGAPPLEQYF. In DNA form, the CDR3 reads TGTGCCAGTAGTAGTGGACGAGCGGGAGCACCCCCCCTCGAGCAGTACTTC.

The rearrangement uses TRBV7-3 and TRBJ2-3; possibly TRBD1 for D (5 bases). V gave up 0 bases and J gave up 4 bases, with 11 bases separating them. CDR3 length: 15 residues. From germline, CDR1 is SGHTA and CDR2 FQGTGA. The CDR3 spells CASSLTGLYSDTQYF. The CDR3 DNA follows: TGTGCCAGCAGCTTAACGGGGCTGTACTCAGATACGCAGTATTTT.

The chain has TRBV28 and TRBJ1-4, with D unclear. Trimming removed 2 bases at V and 14 bases at J, with 12 bases between. The germline CDR1 and CDR2 sequences are MDHEN and SYDVKM. The CDR3 contains 12 residues. CDR3 residues: CASSLGREGLFF. CDR3 sequence (DNA): TGTGCCAGCAGTTTAGGGAGAGAAGGGCTGTTTTTT.

V is TRBV29-1 and J is TRBJ2-5, with TRBD1 identical over 7 bases. The V segment lost 5 bases and the J segment 4 bases; nucleotides outside the gene matches: 7. Per the germline V gene, CDR1 is SQVTM and CDR2 is ANQGSEA. The CDR3 covers 13 residues. The DNA for the CDR3 is TGCAGCGTTTACGAGGGGGCACGAGAGACCCAGTACTTC. Residues: CSVYEGARETQYF.

The chain uses TRBV28 and TRBJ2-1; D is perhaps TRBD2 (6 bases). Looked up from germline, CDR1 is MDHEN and CDR2 is SYDVKM. CDR3 size: 15 residues. Deletions cut 2 bases from V and 8 bases from J, with 16 bases between. CDR3 residues: CASSLTFASVHEQFF. CDR3 DNA sequence: TGTGCCAGCAGTTTAACCTTTGCTAGCGTCCATGAGCAGTTCTTC.

This clone was seen once. V usage is TRBV4-1 and J usage is TRBJ1-5; possibly TRBD1 for D (6 bases). CDR3 length equals 15 residues. Germline-derived CDR1 and CDR2 are MGHRA and YSYEKL. Trimming cost V 4 bases and J 5 bases, with 15 bases left between them. The CDR3: CASSPMDSEYQPQHF. CDR3 DNA sequence: TGCGCCAGCAGCCCTATGGACAGCGAGTATCAGCCCCAGCATTTT.

The rearrangement uses TRBV28 and TRBJ1-5; D gene unclear. The V and J ends lost 2 bases and 6 bases respectively, with 11 bases between them. Germline CDR1 and CDR2: MDHEN and SYDVKM. The CDR3 extends over 14 amino acids. The CDR3 DNA reads TGTGCCAGCAGTTTAGGCGACAACATTCAGCCCCAGCATTTT. Residues: CASSLGDNIQPQHF.

The rearrangement links TRBV15 to TRBJ1-1; D is unresolved. Per the germline V gene, CDR1 is LNHNV and CDR2 is YYDKDF (reference sequence). CDR3 length: 14 residues. Trimming pared 1 base from V and 1 base from J, leaving 7 bases between. The CDR3 sequence is CATSRVQKNTEAFF. CDR3 coding DNA: TGTGCCACCAGCAGAGTCCAGAAGAACACTGAAGCTTTCTTT. The full variable domain, completed using reference TRBV15 and TRBJ1-1, is DAMVIQNPRYQVTQFGKPVTLSCSQTLNHNVMYWYQQKSSQAPKLLFHYYDKDFNNEADTPDNFQSRRPNTSFCFLDIRSPGLGDTAMYLCATSRVQKNTEAFFGQGTRLTVV.

This clone was picked up a small number of times. CDR3: CASSLQGNTEAFF. For the CDR3, the DNA is TGTGCCAGCAGTTTACAGGGGAACACTGAAGCTTTCTTT. The V call is TRBV7-9, the J call TRBJ1-1; D may be TRBD1 (6 bases). The CDR3 has 13 amino acids. Per germline, CDR1 SEHNR and CDR2 FQNEAQ (reference sequence). Trimming stripped 6 bases from V and 1 base from J, with 9 bases between.

This sequence joins TRBV28 and TRBJ2-5; the match to TRBD2 covers 8 bases. Germline-derived CDR1 and CDR2 are MDHEN and SYDVKM. The trim removed 6 bases at V and 2 bases at J, leaving 8 bases unmatched. The CDR3 contains 15 residues. DNA for the CDR3: TGTGCCAGCAGCTACTCAGGACTAGCACAAGAGACCCAGTACTTC. It is translated as CASSYSGLAQETQYF.

V is TRBV14 and J is TRBJ2-5, with 8 bases aligning to TRBD2. V lost 3 bases to trimming and J lost 3 bases; unmatched junction nucleotides: 12. Germline loops: CDR1 SGHDN, CDR2 FVKESK. The CDR3 is 17 residues long. CDR3 sequence: CASSHATFLGGEETQYF. The CDR3 DNA reads as TGTGCCAGCAGCCATGCAACCTTCCTCGGGGGGGAAGAGACCCAGTACTTC. Supplemented by reference TRBV14 and TRBJ2-5, the full variable domain reads EAGVTQFPSHSVIEKGQTVTLRCDPISGHDNLYWYRRVMGKEIKFLLHFVKESKQDESGMPNNRFLAERTGGTYSTLKVQPAELEDSGVYFCASSHATFLGGEETQYFGPGTRLLVL.

The chain joins TRBV28 to TRBJ2-1; 9 bases agree with TRBD2. The CDR3 consists of 14 residues. The germline CDR1 and CDR2 sequences are MDHEN and SYDVKM. V lost 8 bases to trimming and J lost 4 bases; unmatched junction nucleotides: 6. CDR3 sequence reads: CASLQREDYNEQFF. As DNA, the CDR3 is TGTGCCAGCCTCCAGCGGGAGGATTACAATGAGCAGTTCTTC. The variable domain in full, completed from reference TRBV28 and TRBJ2-1, reads DVKVTQSSRYLVKRTGEKVFLECVQDMDHENMFWYRQDPGLGLRLIYFSYDVKMKEKGDIPEGYSVSREKKERFSLILESASTNQTSMYLCASLQREDYNEQFFGPGTRLTVL.

V usage is TRBV11-3 and J usage is TRBJ2-5; no firm D call. V shed 5 bases and J shed 5 bases, with 12 bases lying between them. Germline V CDR1 and CDR2: SGHNT, YENEEA. CDR3 length equals 13 residues. The CDR3 region has the DNA TGTGCCAGCAGCCAGACTCGTCGGGAGACCCAGTACTTC. Amino acid sequence: CASSQTRRETQYF.

The chain employs TRBV19 and TRBJ2-7; no definite D call. The germline V gene encodes CDR1 LNHDA and CDR2 SQIVND (reference sequence). Trimming took 1 base from V and 0 from J, leaving 10 bases between them. This CDR3 is built from 15 residues. The CDR3 reads CASSIAEFGSYEQYF. The CDR3 coding sequence is TGTGCCAGTAGTATAGCGGAGTTCGGCTCCTACGAGCAGTACTTC.

This clone came up a few times. The rearrangement links TRBV15 to TRBJ1-3, with TRBD1 identical over 9 bases. This CDR3 region has 17 residues. The germline V gene has CDR1 LNHNV and CDR2 YYDKDF (reference sequence). V dropped 0 bases and J dropped 5; count of bases not matched to a gene: 8. Written as DNA, the CDR3 is TGTGCCACCAGCAGAGATCTGAGTGGGACAGGGAGAAACACCATATATTTT. Its translation is CATSRDLSGTGRNTIYF.

This clone was counted between two and nine times. The rearrangement links TRBV6-1 to TRBJ1-6, with D unclear. Between the trimmed V and J ends, which lost 1 base and 7 bases, there was a span of 8 bases. Per germline, CDR1 MNHNS and CDR2 SASEGT. The CDR3 is 14 amino acids. The CDR3 reads CASSEELGNSPLHF. The DNA for the CDR3 is TGTGCCAGCAGTGAAGAACTAGGGAATTCACCCCTCCACTTT.

V usage is TRBV9 and J usage is TRBJ1-3; 7 bases agree with TRBD1. The CDR3 loop spans 15 amino acids. Germline trimming cut 2 bases from V and 4 bases from J; bases unmatched to any gene: 6. Germline V gene lookup returns CDR1 SGDLS and CDR2 YYNGEE. The CDR3 region is CASSVTGSSGNTIYF. DNA for the CDR3: TGTGCCAGCAGCGTGACAGGGTCTTCGGGAAACACCATATATTTT.

The V gene is TRBV5-1, the J gene TRBJ2-2; TRBD1 matches 9 bases. With V trimmed by 8 bases and J by 7 bases, 12 bases remained unmatched. CDR1 and CDR2 from the germline V gene are SGHRS and YFSETQ. The CDR3 covers 15 residues. The CDR3 loop reads CASSTGGAGVGELFF. The CDR3 bases are TGCGCCAGTTCAACAGGGGGCGCAGGGGTCGGGGAGCTGTTTTTT.

The rearrangement joins TRBV5-1 to TRBJ2-3, with D possibly TRBD2 on 5 matching bases. CDR1 and CDR2 from the germline V gene are SGHRS and YFSETQ. This CDR3 region has 14 residues. Trimming stripped 1 base from V and 2 bases from J, with 8 bases between. CDR3 in amino acids: CASSLFSVTDTQYF. As DNA, the CDR3 is TGCGCCAGCAGCTTGTTTAGCGTCACAGATACGCAGTATTTT.

The rearrangement joins TRBV4-1 to TRBJ1-1; 8 positions match TRBD1. The CDR3 contains 17 residues. The ends lost 2 bases at V and 1 base at J; junction bases unmatched: 9. Germline loops: CDR1 MGHRA, CDR2 YSYEKL. CDR3 residues: CASSQSSRTGRNTEAFF. The CDR3 region has the DNA TGCGCCAGCAGCCAATCTTCCCGGACAGGGAGGAACACTGAAGCTTTCTTT.

This chain connects TRBV19 to TRBJ1-2; D is unresolved. Germline CDR1 LNHDA, CDR2 SQIVND (reference sequence). Between the trimmed V and J ends, which lost 3 bases and 2 bases, there was a span of 16 bases. The CDR3 consists of 16 residues. CDR3 coding DNA: TGTGCCAGTAGTATTCCAGGTCCGCTATTCAACTATGGCTACACCTTC. Translating it yields CASSIPGPLFNYGYTF.

This clone has a handful of counts. The chain employs TRBV2 and TRBJ1-2, with TRBD1 identical over 7 bases. There are 15 residues in the CDR3. With V trimmed by 5 bases and J by 3 bases, 9 bases remained unmatched. The germline V gene has CDR1 SNHLY and CDR2 FYNNEI. The CDR3 sequence is CASSSTTGTDYGYTF. DNA for the CDR3: TGTGCCAGCAGTTCCACGACGGGGACAGACTATGGCTACACCTTC.